The 27 T cell receptor beta chains presented below share a single source sample, sequenced in a study of blood T cell repertoires in COVID-19. Using immunoSEQ multiplex PCR, the repertoire was profiled, and TCRdb retains in-frame clones only, with some absent. The sample comprises about 64,000 clones, approximately 90% of which are singletons, and roughly 3.9% rests with the top ten. The source material was peripheral blood. The receptor set was obtained from a man aged 65-85 years with acute or convalescent COVID-19.

The CDR3 DNA is TGCGCCAGCAGCCAATTGGTCCCCCGAACAGGGAAGGGGGAGTATGGCTACACCTTC. It codes for CASSQLVPRTGKGEYGYTF. V usage is TRBV4-1 and J usage is TRBJ1-2; D is possibly TRBD1 (6 bases). This CDR3 has 19 residues. Germline CDR1 is MGHRA and CDR2 is YSYEKL. Trimming removed 2 bases at V and 5 bases at J, with 27 bases between.

The chain has TRBV6-2 or TRBV6-3 and TRBJ2-1, with 9 nucleotides matching TRBD1. V lost 4 bases, J lost 9 bases, and 10 bases stayed unmatched. The CDR3 spans 15 residues. Germline values: CDR1 MNHEY, CDR2 SVGEGT. Here the CDR3 reads CASSSIQGAFGEQFF. As DNA, the CDR3 is TGTGCCAGCAGTTCCATACAGGGGGCATTTGGTGAGCAGTTCTTC.

The chain recombines TRBV6-2 or TRBV6-3 with TRBJ2-5; TRBD1 matches at 11 bases. With 5 bases clipped from V and 1 base from J, the junction kept 6 bases outside the gene matches. There are 16 residues in the CDR3. The germline CDR1 and CDR2 sequences are MNHEY and SVGEGT. The CDR3 DNA is TGTGCCAGCAGTGCCCCGGGACAGGGGGTCCAAGAGACCCAGTACTTC. Amino acid sequence: CASSAPGQGVQETQYF.

V is TRBV24-1 and J is TRBJ2-7; tentatively, D is TRBD1 (6 bases). This CDR3 is 12 amino acids long. The germline V gene has CDR1 KGHDR and CDR2 SFDVKD. V shed 3 bases and J shed 5 bases, with 7 bases lying between them. The CDR3 reads CATSDHRDEQYF. The DNA of the CDR3 is TGTGCCACCAGTGATCACAGGGACGAGCAGTACTTC.

V usage is TRBV18 and J usage is TRBJ1-2, with TRBD1 identical over 7 bases. The J segment lost 3 bases and the V segment lost 0 bases, leaving 19 bases of the junction unmatched. CDR1 and CDR2 from the germline V gene are KGHSH and LQKENI. This CDR3 region has 20 residues. As DNA, the CDR3 is TGTGCCAGCTCACCACCGGGTGTTGGGACAGCCCAAGGGGCCTACTATGGCTACACCTTC. Translated, it gives CASSPPGVGTAQGAYYGYTF.

The V gene is TRBV27, the J gene TRBJ1-5; no firm D call. CDR1 is MNHEY and CDR2 is SMNVEV in the germline V gene (reference sequence). The CDR3 covers 16 residues. The V gene lost 6 bases and the J gene lost 2 bases, with 17 bases spanning the gap. CDR3 coding DNA: TGTGCCAGCAGCCCTCGTGAGTTTATCGGCAATCAGCCCCAGCATTTT. This codes for CASSPREFIGNQPQHF.

The chain is built from TRBV3-1 (or the pseudogene TRBV3-2) and TRBJ2-3, with 9 bases that match TRBD2. The CDR3 has 18 residues. The V gene end was trimmed by 0 bases and the J gene end by 2 bases; junction bases not matched to a gene: 9. Germline-derived CDR1 and CDR2 are LGHDT and YNNKEL (reference sequence). CDR3 sequence (DNA): TGTGCCAGCAGCCAAGAATATTGGAGCGGGGGGCTCACAGATACGCAGTATTTT. This translates into CASSQEYWSGGLTDTQYF.

The CDR3 sequence: CASSLPPGLAFF. For the CDR3, the DNA is TGTGCCAGCAGCTTACCTCCGGGATTAGCTTTCTTT. The chain recombines TRBV7-2 with TRBJ1-1; no firm D call. The V end was cut by 2 bases, the J end by 10 bases, with 11 bases between. Germline loops: CDR1 SGHTA, CDR2 FQGNSA. The CDR3 is 12 amino acids.

V and J are TRBV7-2 and TRBJ2-3; 12 positions agree with TRBD2. The CDR3 length is 15 residues. Trimming took 1 base from V and 7 from J; bases not matched to a gene: 3. Germline CDR1 reads SGHTA; CDR2 reads FQGNSA. The CDR3 here is CASSLELAGGNTQYF. CDR3 in DNA: TGTGCCAGCAGCTTAGAACTAGCGGGGGGAAATACGCAGTATTTT.

This rearrangement joins TRBV30 to TRBJ2-3; D ambiguous. CDR1 GTSNPN and CDR2 SVGIG come from the germline V gene (reference sequence). With 2 bases removed from V and 2 bases from J, the gap between germline ends came to 14 bases. The CDR3 has 15 amino acids. The CDR3 is CAWSFQRTYTDTQYF. CDR3 bases: TGTGCCTGGAGTTTTCAGCGAACCTACACAGATACGCAGTATTTT.

V and J are TRBV11-3 and TRBJ2-1; 7 bases align to TRBD2. V shed 1 base and J 5 bases; nucleotides not matched to a gene: 2. Germline CDR1 SGHNT, CDR2 YENEEA. The CDR3 consists of 14 residues. Written as DNA, the CDR3 is TGTGCCAGCAGCTTAGGCGGGGGAAACAATGAGCAGTTCTTC. It specifies CASSLGGGNNEQFF.

The chain joins TRBV11-2 to TRBJ1-3; TRBD1 might be the D (6 bases). Trimming pared 4 bases from V and 0 bases from J, leaving 13 bases between. This CDR3 is built from 16 residues. Germline V CDR1 and CDR2: SGHAT, FQNNGV. Written as DNA, the CDR3 is TGTGCCAGCAGCTCCGCCCCGACAGGCTCTGGAAACACCATATATTTT. Its translation: CASSSAPTGSGNTIYF.

This clone came up a few times. CDR3 in amino acids: CASSGKGGGVSNQPQHF. The CDR3, as DNA: TGTGCCAGCAGTGGAAAAGGAGGGGGGGTTAGCAATCAGCCCCAGCATTTT. The chain couples TRBV6-1 to TRBJ1-5; D possibly corresponds to TRBD1 (6 bases). With 4 bases removed from V and 0 bases from J, the gap between germline ends came to 16 bases. The CDR3 has 17 residues. Germline V gives CDR1 MNHNS, CDR2 SASEGT.

This chain joins TRBV4-3 and TRBJ2-3, with 12 positions matching TRBD2. The trim removed 0 bases at V and 3 bases at J, leaving 10 bases unmatched. Germline V lookup: CDR1 LGHNA, CDR2 YSLEER. The length of the CDR3 is 19 residues. The CDR3 nucleotides are TGCGCCAGCAGCCAAGATCGGGGGGCTAGCGGGGGGGTAACAGATACGCAGTATTTT. It codes for CASSQDRGASGGVTDTQYF.

This sequence joins TRBV7-2 and TRBJ2-5, with TRBD2 identical over 9 bases. CDR3 size: 15 residues. Germline V gene lookup returns CDR1 SGHTA and CDR2 FQGNSA. V was clipped by 0 bases and J by 4 bases; unmatched bases: 3. This CDR3 reads CASSLARGGRETQYF. CDR3 nucleotide sequence: TGTGCCAGCAGCTTAGCGCGGGGGGGCCGAGAGACCCAGTACTTC.

The genes are TRBV28 and TRBJ1-4; TRBD1 agrees at 8 bases. Germline loops: CDR1 MDHEN, CDR2 SYDVKM. V lost 6 bases to trimming and J lost 3 bases; unmatched junction nucleotides: 3. The CDR3 is 14 amino acids. DNA for the CDR3: TGTGCCAGCAGGACAGGGGTGGCTAATGAAAAACTGTTTTTT. It codes for CASRTGVANEKLFF. Looking up the rest from reference TRBV28 and TRBJ1-4 gives the full variable domain: DVKVTQSSRYLVKRTGEKVFLECVQDMDHENMFWYRQDPGLGLRLIYFSYDVKMKEKGDIPEGYSVSREKKERFSLILESASTNQTSMYLCASRTGVANEKLFFGSGTQLSVL.

This clone was counted between two and nine times. V usage is TRBV19 and J usage is TRBJ2-4; tentative D call: TRBD1 (6 bases). V lost 2 bases, J lost 9 bases, and 17 bases lay in between. Looked up from germline, CDR1 is LNHDA and CDR2 is SQIVND (reference sequence). This CDR3 has 15 amino acids. The CDR3 DNA reads TGTGCCAGTAGTATAAGAGGGGGACCCCTAGGCATTCAGTACTTC. Amino acids: CASSIRGGPLGIQYF.

The V and J genes are TRBV6-2 or TRBV6-3 and TRBJ1-1; D is unresolved. The length of the CDR3 is 14 residues. Germline lookup yields CDR1 MNHEY and CDR2 SVGEGT. V lost 6 bases and J lost 1, with 12 bases in between. CDR3 sequence (DNA): TGTGCCAGCAGCATATCCAGTCCGAACACTGAAGCTTTCTTT. Encoded protein: CASSISSPNTEAFF.

A single count supports this clone. One junction end disagrees with the germline gene, perhaps due to a read error. The chain carries TRBV7-7 and TRBJ2-5; 7 bases align to TRBD2. The CDR3 runs to 14 residues. Germline V lookup: CDR1 SSHAT, CDR2 FNYEAQ (reference sequence). CDR3 nucleotide sequence: TGTGCTAGCAGCCCAAGCGGGGTCCAAGAGACCCAGTACTTC. Translating it yields CASSPSGVQETQYF.

V is TRBV11-2 and J is TRBJ2-2; 9 positions match TRBD1. This CDR3 has 16 residues. Looked up from germline, CDR1 is SGHAT and CDR2 is FQNNGV. The V and J ends lost 5 bases and 1 base, in that order; junction bases with no gene match: 5. CDR3 amino acids: CASSKRDRVNTGELFF. The CDR3 DNA reads as TGTGCCAGCAGCAAAAGGGACAGGGTGAACACCGGGGAGCTGTTTTTT.

This clone was seen a single time. The J gene is TRBJ2-7, the V gene TRBV7-2; 8 nucleotides align to TRBD2. The CDR3 runs 16 residues. The germline V gene encodes CDR1 SGHTA and CDR2 FQGNSA. Trimming at V came to 5 bases and at J to 5 bases, leaving 14 bases not matched to a gene. The CDR3 bases are TGTGCCAGCAGCCCCCCGCCGGGGGGGGCCCTAGACGAGCAGTACTTC. Its translation: CASSPPPGGALDEQYF.

The chain has TRBV5-1 and TRBJ1-1; the D is unclear. Trimming shortened V by 4 bases and J by 1 base, and 8 bases separated the two germline ends. The CDR3 sequence is 13 residues long. Germline CDR1 reads SGHRS; CDR2 reads YFSETQ. As DNA, the CDR3 is TGCGCCAGCAGCCTTATAGCGAACACTGAAGCTTTCTTT. Translated: CASSLIANTEAFF.

The CDR3: CASSVDPGLNTEAFF. In DNA, the CDR3 is TGTGCCAGCAGCGTAGATCCCGGGTTGAACACTGAAGCTTTCTTT. This sequence joins TRBV9 and TRBJ1-1; D is unclear. Germline CDR1 is SGDLS and CDR2 is YYNGEE. This CDR3 comprises 15 residues. The V end lost 0 bases, the J end lost 0 bases, and 9 bases lay between the germline ends.

V is TRBV2 and J is TRBJ2-5; tentative D call: TRBD2 (6 bases). The CDR3 has 13 residues. V was pared by 7 bases and J by 4 bases, with 13 bases between. In germline, CDR1 is SNHLY, CDR2 FYNNEI. In DNA form, the CDR3 reads TGTGCCAGCACCGGGCCGCGGGGAGAGACCCAGTACTTC. It specifies CASTGPRGETQYF.

The rearrangement links TRBV16 to TRBJ2-1; 8 positions agree with TRBD2. V lost 0 bases and J lost 6; bases outside the gene matches: 4. The CDR3 has 15 residues. The germline V gene has CDR1 KGHSY and CDR2 FQNENV. The DNA of the CDR3 is TGTGCCAGCAGCCAATCAGCGGGGGTGGGCAATGAGCAGTTCTTC. It encodes CASSQSAGVGNEQFF.

This chain connects TRBV9 to TRBJ2-7; weak D call: TRBD1 (5 bases). This CDR3 has 14 amino acids. V dropped 2 bases and J dropped 3 bases, with 12 bases sitting between them. Germline V gives CDR1 SGDLS, CDR2 YYNGEE. The CDR3 sequence: CASSVGGRGYEQYF. The CDR3 DNA reads as TGTGCCAGCAGCGTTGGCGGTAGGGGCTACGAGCAGTACTTC. The variable domain in full, completed from reference TRBV9 and TRBJ2-7, reads DSGVTQTPKHLITATGQRVTLRCSPRSGDLSVYWYQQSLDQGLQFLIQYYNGEERAKGNILERFSAQQFPDLHSELNLSSLELGDSALYFCASSVGGRGYEQYFGPGTRLTVT.

The V gene is TRBV7-6, the J gene TRBJ2-1, with 7 bases aligning to TRBD1. V lost 5 bases, J lost 2 bases, and 3 bases stayed unmatched. This CDR3 comprises 14 residues. CDR1 is SGHVS and CDR2 is FNYEAQ in the germline V gene. This chain's CDR3 is CASSPTGPYNEQFF. The CDR3 nucleotides read TGTGCCAGCAGCCCGACAGGGCCCTACAATGAGCAGTTCTTC. The variable domain in full, completed from reference TRBV7-6 and TRBJ2-1, reads GAGVSQSPRYKVTKRGQDVALRCDPISGHVSLYWYRQALGQGPEFLTYFNYEAQQDKSGLPNDRFSAERPEGSISTLTIQRTEQRDSAMYRCASSPTGPYNEQFFGPGTRLTVL.